This TCR beta chain stems from a study of shared clonotypes between healthy human individuals. Study at large: Serving as donors were a couple of women and a few men, whose ages spanned 18 to 49.

TCRdb's table, derived via immunoSEQ multiplex PCR, lists solely in-frame clones and lacks some. The sample holds roughly 2,000,000 clones, about 95% seen once. Terminally differentiated effector memory CD45RA+ cells were left out of the naive CD8 fraction, which was CD45RO-negative and positively selected for CCR7. CDR1 is PRHDT, CDR2 FYEKMQ, per germline (reference sequence). Unmatched junction bases numbered 8, after V lost 5 bases and J lost 1 base. The CDR3 extends over 16 amino acids. The source is a man aged 18 to 29 in good health. The chain recombines TRBV13 with TRBJ2-3; TRBD2 aligns across 8 bases. The sample consisted of naive CD8+ T cells sorted from blood. In DNA form, the CDR3 reads TGTGCCAGCAGCCCGGTGGGAGCGGGAGGCACAGATACGCAGTATTTT. This sequence encodes CASSPVGAGGTDTQYF.